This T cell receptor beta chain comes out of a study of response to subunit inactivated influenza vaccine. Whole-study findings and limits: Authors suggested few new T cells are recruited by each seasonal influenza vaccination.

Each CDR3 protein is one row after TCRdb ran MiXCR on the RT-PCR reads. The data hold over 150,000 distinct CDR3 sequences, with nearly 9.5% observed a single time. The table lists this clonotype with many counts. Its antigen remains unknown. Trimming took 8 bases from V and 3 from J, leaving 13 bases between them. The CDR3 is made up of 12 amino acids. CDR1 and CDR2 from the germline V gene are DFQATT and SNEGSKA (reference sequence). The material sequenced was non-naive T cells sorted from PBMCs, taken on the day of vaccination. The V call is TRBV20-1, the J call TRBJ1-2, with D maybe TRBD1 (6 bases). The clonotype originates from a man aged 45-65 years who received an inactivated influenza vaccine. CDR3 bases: TGCAGTTCGGACAGAGAAGACTATGGCTACACCTTC. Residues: CSSDREDYGYTF.